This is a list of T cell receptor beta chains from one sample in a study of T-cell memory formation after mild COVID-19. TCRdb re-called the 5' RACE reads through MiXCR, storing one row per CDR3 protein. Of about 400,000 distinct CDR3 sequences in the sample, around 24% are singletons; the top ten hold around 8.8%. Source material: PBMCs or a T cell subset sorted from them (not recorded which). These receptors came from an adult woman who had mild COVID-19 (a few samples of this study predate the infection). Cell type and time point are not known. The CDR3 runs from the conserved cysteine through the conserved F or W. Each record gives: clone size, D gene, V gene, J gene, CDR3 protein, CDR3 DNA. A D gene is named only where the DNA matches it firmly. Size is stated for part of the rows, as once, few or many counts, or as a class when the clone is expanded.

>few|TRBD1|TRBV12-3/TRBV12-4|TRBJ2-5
CASSLRQGLETQYF
TGTGCCAGCAGTTTAAGACAGGGCCTGGAGACCCAGTACTTC
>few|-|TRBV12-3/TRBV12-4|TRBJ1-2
CASSLVGGSTGLYGYTF
TGTGCCAGCAGTTTAGTAGGAGGGTCGACGGGACTCTATGGCTACACCTTC
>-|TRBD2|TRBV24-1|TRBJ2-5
CATSDLSGGGGRETQYF
TGTGCCACCAGTGATTTGTCGGGAGGGGGAGGCCGAGAGACCCAGTACTTC
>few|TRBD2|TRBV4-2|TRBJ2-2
CASSHPGREAGELFF
TGTGCCAGCAGCCACCCGGGACGGGAGGCCGGGGAGCTGTTTTTT
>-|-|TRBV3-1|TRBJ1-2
CASSQAGHGYTF
TGTGCCAGCAGCCAAGCGGGGCATGGCTACACCTTC
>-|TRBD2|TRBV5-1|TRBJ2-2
CASKNSGGANTGELFF
TGCGCCAGCAAAAATAGCGGGGGTGCGAACACCGGGGAGCTGTTTTTT
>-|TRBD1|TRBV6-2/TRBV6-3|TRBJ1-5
CASGRTGVNQPQHF
TGTGCCAGCGGCCGGACAGGGGTCAATCAGCCCCAGCATTTT
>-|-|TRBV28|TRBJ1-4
CASSLGGRMNEKLFF
TGTGCCAGCAGTTTAGGAGGCAGGATGAATGAAAAACTGTTTTTT
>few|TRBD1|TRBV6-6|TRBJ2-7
CASSYPGQGSYEQYF
TGTGCCAGCAGTTACCCTGGACAGGGTTCCTACGAGCAGTACTTC
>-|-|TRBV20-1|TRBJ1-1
CSARDSPGATEAFF
TGCAGTGCTAGAGATTCTCCAGGGGCCACTGAAGCTTTCTTT
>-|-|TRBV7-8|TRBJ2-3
CASSLAEVVTDTQYF
TGTGCCAGCAGCTTGGCCGAGGTGGTCACAGATACGCAGTATTTT
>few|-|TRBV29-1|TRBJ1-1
CSVNRNTEAFF
TGCAGCGTTAACAGAAACACTGAAGCTTTCTTT
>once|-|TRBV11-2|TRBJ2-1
CASSALEQFF
TGTGCCAGCAGCGCCCTGGAGCAGTTCTTC
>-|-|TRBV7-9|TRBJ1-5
CASSLIAGQPQHF
TGTGCCAGCAGCTTAATAGCGGGTCAGCCCCAGCATTTT
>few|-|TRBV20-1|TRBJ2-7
CSAQRAPGAYEQYF
TGCAGTGCCCAGCGGGCCCCGGGGGCCTACGAGCAGTACTTC
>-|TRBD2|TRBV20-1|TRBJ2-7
CSARARLAGEQYF
TGCAGTGCTAGAGCCCGACTAGCGGGCGAGCAGTACTTC
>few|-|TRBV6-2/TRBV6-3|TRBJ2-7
CASTLAGTYEQYF
TGTGCCAGCACCTTGGCAGGTACCTACGAGCAGTACTTC
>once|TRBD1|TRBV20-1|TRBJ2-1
CSAPGQASNEQFF
TGCAGTGCTCCGGGACAGGCGTCCAATGAGCAGTTCTTC